Below are 19 T cell receptor beta chains sequenced from a single sample in a study of T cell responses to AZD1222 COVID-19 vaccine. Produced via immunoSEQ multiplex PCR; TCRdb's table is partial and in-frame only. This sample yields roughly 93,000 clones, of which about 88% are seen a single time; approximately 1.5% belongs to the top ten. The sequenced sample was peripheral blood, obtained on day 0 of AZD1222 vaccination. The receptors shown here come from an adult in good health.

The chain couples TRBV6-2 or TRBV6-3 to TRBJ2-1; D might be TRBD2 (5 bases). CDR1 is MNHEY, CDR2 SVGEGT, per germline. This CDR3 region has 15 residues. Trimming took 2 bases from V and 0 from J, leaving 8 bases between them. CDR3 sequence: CASSYGRGSYNEQFF. CDR3 DNA sequence: TGTGCCAGCAGTTACGGCCGGGGCTCCTACAATGAGCAGTTCTTC.

The genes are TRBV7-2 and TRBJ1-2; 9 positions agree with TRBD1. The CDR3 runs to 15 residues. The V gene end was trimmed by 1 base and the J gene end by 4 bases; junction bases not matched to a gene: 4. Germline assignment: CDR1 SGHTA and CDR2 FQGNSA. DNA for the CDR3: TGTGCCAGCAGCTTAGAACAGGGGGCGGGCTATGGCTACACCTTC. This gives the protein CASSLEQGAGYGYTF.

This sequence joins TRBV27 and TRBJ1-2; perhaps TRBD1 as D (6 bases). Germline values: CDR1 MNHEY, CDR2 SMNVEV (reference sequence). V lost 6 bases and J lost 7, with 21 bases in between. The CDR3 is made up of 15 amino acids. This CDR3 reads CASRPSRGVLGGYTF. In DNA, the CDR3 is TGTGCCAGCAGGCCATCCAGGGGTGTGCTGGGTGGCTACACCTTC.

The genes are TRBV27 and TRBJ2-7; no clear D. In germline, CDR1 is MNHEY, CDR2 SMNVEV (reference sequence). Trimming pared 2 bases from V and 4 bases from J, leaving 9 bases between. This CDR3 spans 13 amino acids. CDR3 in amino acids: CASSLKADYEQYF. The DNA for the CDR3 is TGTGCCAGCAGTTTAAAGGCGGATTACGAGCAGTACTTC.

The V gene is TRBV7-2, the J gene TRBJ1-1; tentative D call: TRBD1 (5 bases). CDR1 is SGHTA and CDR2 is FQGNSA in the germline V gene. This CDR3 has 13 amino acids. Trimming stripped 4 bases from V and 6 bases from J, with 12 bases between. Written as DNA, the CDR3 is TGTGCCAGCAGCTCCTACTGGGGCGCTGAAGCTTTCTTT. This sequence encodes CASSSYWGAEAFF.

The J gene is TRBJ1-2, the V gene TRBV11-2; D call uncertain. The V end lost 5 bases, the J end lost 3 bases, and 7 bases lay between the germline ends. The CDR3 is made up of 12 amino acids. Germline CDR1 SGHAT, CDR2 FQNNGV. The CDR3 DNA reads as TGTGCCAGCAGCCTGGACCACTATGGCTACACCTTC. Amino acids: CASSLDHYGYTF.

The CDR3 spells CAWSVGWNTEAFF. DNA of the CDR3: TGTGCCTGGAGTGTAGGCTGGAACACTGAAGCTTTCTTT. The V and J genes are TRBV30 and TRBJ1-1, with D hard to call. The CDR3 is 13 amino acids. V was pared by 0 bases and J by 1 base, with 6 bases between. Germline CDR1 is GTSNPN and CDR2 is SVGIG (reference sequence).

This sequence joins TRBV11-2 and TRBJ2-5, with 9 bases matching TRBD1. In germline, CDR1 is SGHAT, CDR2 FQNNGV. V lost 3 bases and J lost 5; bases outside the gene matches: 7. The CDR3 consists of 15 residues. This chain's CDR3 is CASSLGQGMWETQYF. In DNA form, the CDR3 reads TGTGCCAGCAGCTTGGGACAGGGCATGTGGGAGACCCAGTACTTC.

This clone was seen more than once but under ten times. The V gene is TRBV18, the J gene TRBJ1-2; D is unresolved. V was shortened by 5 bases and J by 3 bases, with 10 bases between the two germline ends. From germline, CDR1 is KGHSH and CDR2 LQKENI. The CDR3 runs to 13 residues. In DNA form, the CDR3 reads TGTGCCAGCTCAGAAGGGAGCTACTATGGCTACACCTTC. Translation gives CASSEGSYYGYTF.

This clone was observed a few times. V gene TRBV10-3 combines with J gene TRBJ1-1, with 7 positions matching TRBD1. This CDR3 comprises 13 residues. V dropped 6 bases and J dropped 1; count of bases not matched to a gene: 2. Germline CDR1 reads ENHRY; CDR2 reads SYGVKD. The CDR3 region has the DNA TGTGCCATCAGGAGACAGGGGAACACTGAAGCTTTCTTT. It translates to CAIRRQGNTEAFF.

The V gene is TRBV12-3 or TRBV12-4, the J gene TRBJ1-1; D is uncertain. There are 13 residues in the CDR3. V gave up 7 bases and J gave up 1 base, with 10 bases separating them. The CDR3 nucleotides are TGTGCCAGCACCTTATATGAGAACACTGAAGCTTTCTTT. Translation gives CASTLYENTEAFF.

The chain couples TRBV6-2 or TRBV6-3 to TRBJ1-2, with D perhaps matching TRBD1 (6 bases). Germline assignment: CDR1 MNHEY and CDR2 SVGEGT. V lost 2 bases and J 4 bases, leaving 20 bases between the germline ends. This CDR3 is built from 17 residues. CDR3 amino acids: CASSYPMFGGQSYGYTF. The CDR3 DNA sequence: TGTGCCAGCAGTTACCCTATGTTCGGTGGACAGTCCTATGGCTACACCTTC.

The V and J genes are TRBV7-8 and TRBJ2-5, with 7 bases lining up with TRBD2. The CDR3 loop spans 14 amino acids. J gave up 5 bases and V 1 base, and 4 bases lay outside the gene matches. CDR1 and CDR2 (germline): SGHVS, FQNEAQ. The CDR3 DNA reads TGTGCCAGCAGCTTAGAGACTAGCTTCGAGACCCAGTACTTC. Its translation: CASSLETSFETQYF.

The rearrangement joins TRBV24-1 to TRBJ1-1; TRBD1 matches at 7 bases. The CDR3 loop spans 12 amino acids. V was clipped by 1 base and J by 8 bases; unmatched bases: 0. Germline V lookup: CDR1 KGHDR, CDR2 SFDVKD. The CDR3 DNA is TGTGCCACCAGTGATTTCAGGGGGGAAGCTTTCTTT. This translates into CATSDFRGEAFF.

J is TRBJ2-3 and V is TRBV6-1; TRBD2 aligns across 13 bases. V was clipped by 1 base and J by 2 bases; unmatched bases: 6. The CDR3 has 18 residues. The V gene's germline CDR1 is MNHNS and CDR2 SASEGT. Written as DNA, the CDR3 is TGTGCCAGCAGTGAAGGAAACGGACTAGCGGGGGCCACAGATACGCAGTATTTT. It yields the protein CASSEGNGLAGATDTQYF.

The chain links TRBV20-1 to TRBJ1-1, with TRBD1 as a possible D gene (5 bases). Trimming took off 3 bases at V and 4 bases at J, with 18 bases between the two ends. The CDR3 runs 15 residues. Germline V gene data show CDR1 as DFQATT and CDR2 as SNEGSKA (reference sequence). The CDR3 region has the DNA TGCAGTGCTAGTGTCCCGGGGGTAGGTGGCACTGAAGCTTTCTTT. Translated, it gives CSASVPGVGGTEAFF.

The chain employs TRBV5-6 and TRBJ1-3, with 9 bases that match TRBD1. CDR3 length equals 15 residues. CDR1 and CDR2 (germline): SGHDT, YYEEEE. V lost 4 bases, J lost 1 base, and 3 bases stayed unmatched. The CDR3 sequence: CASSQQGASGNTIYF. The CDR3 DNA follows: TGTGCCAGCAGCCAACAGGGGGCTTCTGGAAACACCATATATTTT.

V and J are TRBV29-1 and TRBJ1-2; the D gene is possibly TRBD1 (6 bases). V was cut by 7 bases and J by 6 bases, with 9 bases left in between. The CDR3 is made up of 10 amino acids. Germline CDR1 reads SQVTM; CDR2 reads ANQGSEA. The CDR3 DNA sequence: TGCAGCGACAGGGACCATGGCTACACCTTC. This codes for CSDRDHGYTF.

V usage is TRBV7-2 and J usage is TRBJ1-2; 7 nucleotides line up with TRBD1. V lost 2 bases, J lost 5 bases, and 5 bases stayed unmatched. The CDR3 is made up of 14 amino acids. Germline CDR1 reads SGHTA; CDR2 reads FQGNSA. CDR3 protein: CASSLRQGWYGYTF. As DNA, the CDR3 is TGTGCCAGCAGCTTAAGACAGGGTTGGTATGGCTACACCTTC.